This T cell receptor beta chain was profiled in a study of blood T cells in healthy people across ages. Study-wide results and limits: Versus aged donors, long-lived donors had higher diversity and more naive CD4+ cells. It was held that diversity estimates obtained from one million T cells represented underestimates. Samples with more naive T cells showed higher observed beta diversity.

Each donor supplied approximately 10 milliliters of peripheral blood. This clonotype has more than one count but fewer than ten. The antigen remains undetermined. The second PCR ran roughly 6 to 11 cycles with a sample-barcoded 5' primer and J-beta primers. TCRdb re-derived calls from the 5' RACE reads in MiXCR, one entry per CDR3 protein. The sample records more than 1 million distinct CDR3 sequences, 45% being singletons. Germline CDR1 reads SGDLS; CDR2 reads YYNGEE. The CDR3 totals 18 residues. Trimming stripped 0 bases from V and 3 bases from J, with 21 bases between. Input material: blood. The chain combines TRBV9 with TRBJ2-5; D is possibly TRBD1 or TRBD2 (5 bases each). The origin of this receptor is a woman aged 60-75 years in good health. The CDR3 region is CASSVGYSYQGAKETQYF. The CDR3 bases are TGTGCCAGCAGCGTAGGCTACAGCTACCAGGGAGCGAAAGAGACCCAGTACTTC.